A selection of T cell receptor beta chains follows, all from one sample in a study of cytomegalovirus exposure and HLA in healthy donors. The assay was immunoSEQ multiplex PCR, and TCRdb's table has in-frame clones only and misses some. Seen here are roughly 170,000 clones, 80% observed once, and the top ten hold about 7%. Source material: PBMCs. The receptors stem from a man aged 30 to 39 in good health and CMV-seropositive. Both conserved end residues are part of each CDR3.

V gene	CDR3 length	CDR3 protein
TRBV18	15	CASSRGTGGNQPQHF
TRBV4-1	17	CASSQAPRGRMHQPQHF
TRBV6-1	16	CASSELVGTLKDTQYF
TRBV23-1	21	CASSQSTIGYFGTGDNQPQHF
TRBV6-1	16	CASSEIQGRGNTEAFF
TRBV7-3	13	CASSTTPNTEAFF
TRBV2	14	CASSSGRARETQYF
TRBV27	14	CASSGRGGHYGYTF
TRBV7-9	16	CASSLETGLRDNEQFF
TRBV7-2	16	CASSPEGVGSNQPQHF
TRBV25-1	12	CASSQGNTEAFF
TRBV6-6	15	CASSYSRPGSEKLFF
TRBV4-1	19	CASSQETGLAGAKQETQYF
TRBV27	15	CASSLPRESFYEQYF
TRBV7-9	15	CASSTQQGNSYEQYF
TRBV11-2	16	CASSFPGQGVRGEQFF
TRBV9	16	CASSVGRTFKDTEAFF
TRBV18	14	CASSVGQGPYEQYF